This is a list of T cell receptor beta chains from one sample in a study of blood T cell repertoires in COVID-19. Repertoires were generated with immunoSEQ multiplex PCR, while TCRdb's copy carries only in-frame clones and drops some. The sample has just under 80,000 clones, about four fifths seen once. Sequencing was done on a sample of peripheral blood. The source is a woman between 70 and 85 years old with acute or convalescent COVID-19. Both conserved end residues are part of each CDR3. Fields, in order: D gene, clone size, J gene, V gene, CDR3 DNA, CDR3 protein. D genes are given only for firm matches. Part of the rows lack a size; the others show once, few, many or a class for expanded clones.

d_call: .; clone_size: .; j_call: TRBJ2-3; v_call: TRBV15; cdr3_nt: TGTGCCACCAACGGGGGAAGCACAGATACGCAGTATTTT; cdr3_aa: CATNGGSTDTQYF
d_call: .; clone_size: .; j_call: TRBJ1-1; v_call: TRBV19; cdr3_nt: TGTGCCAGTAGTATCGGGACAAGAGTTCTTAACACTGAAGCTTTCTTT; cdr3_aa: CASSIGTRVLNTEAFF
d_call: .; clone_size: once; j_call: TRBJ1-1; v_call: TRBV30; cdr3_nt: TGTGCCTGGAGTGTCCGGGATCGGCAGAACACTGAAGCTTTCTTT; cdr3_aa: CAWSVRDRQNTEAFF
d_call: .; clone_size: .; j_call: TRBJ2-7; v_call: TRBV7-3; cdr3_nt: TGTGCCAGCGACAGGCCCTACGAGCAGTACTTC; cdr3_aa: CASDRPYEQYF
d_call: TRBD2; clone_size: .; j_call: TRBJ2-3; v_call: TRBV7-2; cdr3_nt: TGTGCCAGCAGCTTAGCGAGCGGGAGGGCCCCTCTTTCCGCAGATACGCAGTATTTT; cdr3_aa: CASSLASGRAPLSADTQYF
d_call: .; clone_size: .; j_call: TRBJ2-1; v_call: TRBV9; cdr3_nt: TGTGCCAGCAGCGTCTCCGGGACTTCATACAATGAGCAGTTCTTC; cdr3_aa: CASSVSGTSYNEQFF
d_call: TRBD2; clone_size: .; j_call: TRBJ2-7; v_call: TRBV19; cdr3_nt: TGTGCCAGTAACGCTAGCGGGAGTTCGTACGAGCAGTACTTC; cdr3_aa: CASNASGSSYEQYF
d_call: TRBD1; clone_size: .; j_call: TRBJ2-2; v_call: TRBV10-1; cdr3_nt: TGCGCCAGCAGCACCGGGACAGGGGGCACCGGGGAGCTGTTTTTT; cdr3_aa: CASSTGTGGTGELFF
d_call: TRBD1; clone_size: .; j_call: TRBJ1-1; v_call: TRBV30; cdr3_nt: TGTGCCTGGACCGTAACAGGGGGGGACACTGAAGCTTTCTTT; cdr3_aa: CAWTVTGGDTEAFF
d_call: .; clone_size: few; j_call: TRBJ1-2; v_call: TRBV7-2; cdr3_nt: TGTGCCAGCAGCTTAGCGGCGGGGGGGGTAAATGGCTACACCTTC; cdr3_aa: CASSLAAGGVNGYTF
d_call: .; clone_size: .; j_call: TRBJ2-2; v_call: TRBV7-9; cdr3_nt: TGTGCCAGCAGCCCCAGGGATATTGGGACCGGGGAGCTGTTTTTT; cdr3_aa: CASSPRDIGTGELFF
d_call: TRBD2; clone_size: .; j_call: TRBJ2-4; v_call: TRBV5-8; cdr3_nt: TGTGCCAGCAGCTGGAGACTAGCGGGAGAAGAAAACATTCAGTACTTC; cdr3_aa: CASSWRLAGEENIQYF
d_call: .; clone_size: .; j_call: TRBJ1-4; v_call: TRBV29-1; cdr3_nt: TGCAGCGTTGAAGCAAGGGAGGGTCCCAATGAAAAACTGTTTTTT; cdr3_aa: CSVEAREGPNEKLFF
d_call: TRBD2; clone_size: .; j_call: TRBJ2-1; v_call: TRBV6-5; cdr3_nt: TGTGCCAGCAGTTGGACTAGCGGGACTAATGAGCAGTTCTTC; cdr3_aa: CASSWTSGTNEQFF
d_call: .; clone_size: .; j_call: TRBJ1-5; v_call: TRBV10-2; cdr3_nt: TGCGCCAGCAGTGTGGCCGTTTATAGCAATCAGCCCCAGCATTTT; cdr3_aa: CASSVAVYSNQPQHF
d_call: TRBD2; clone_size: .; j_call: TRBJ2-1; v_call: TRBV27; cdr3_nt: TGTGCCAGCGGGATGAATCTAGCGGGATCGGGAGATGAGCAGTTCTTC; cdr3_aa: CASGMNLAGSGDEQFF
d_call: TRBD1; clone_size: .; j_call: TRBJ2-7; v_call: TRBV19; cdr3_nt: TGTGCCAGTAGTAGAGTACAGGGGACCGAGCAGTACTTC; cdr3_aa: CASSRVQGTEQYF
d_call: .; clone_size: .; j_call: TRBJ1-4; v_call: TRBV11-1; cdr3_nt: TGTGCCAGCAGCGAACAGGGATCGGGTGAAAAACTGTTTTTT; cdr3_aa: CASSEQGSGEKLFF
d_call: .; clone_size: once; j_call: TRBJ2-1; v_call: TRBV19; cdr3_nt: TGTGCCAGTAGTAGGAGGGGAGAGCAGTTCTTC; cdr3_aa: CASSRRGEQFF
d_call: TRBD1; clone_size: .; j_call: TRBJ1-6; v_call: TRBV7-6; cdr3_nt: TGTGCCAGCAGCCATGGGGACAGGGCCTATAATTCACCCCTCCACTTT; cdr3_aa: CASSHGDRAYNSPLHF
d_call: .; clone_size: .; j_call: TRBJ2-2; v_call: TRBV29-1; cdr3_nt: TGCAGCGTGGCCCTCGGGACAACAGGCGGGGAGCTGTTTTTT; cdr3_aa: CSVALGTTGGELFF
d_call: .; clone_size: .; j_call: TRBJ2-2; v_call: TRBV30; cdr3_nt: TGTGCCTGGAGTGTACTGACTCAGGGCACCGGGGAGCTGTTTTTT; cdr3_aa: CAWSVLTQGTGELFF
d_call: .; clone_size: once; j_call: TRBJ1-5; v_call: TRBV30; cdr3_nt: TGTGCCTGGAGTGTAGGGCCGGGACACCTCAATCAGCCCCAGCATTTT; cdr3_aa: CAWSVGPGHLNQPQHF
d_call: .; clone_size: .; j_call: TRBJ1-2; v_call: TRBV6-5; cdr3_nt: TGTGCCAGCAGCTGGGGAGGGGACTATGGCTACACCTTC; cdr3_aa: CASSWGGDYGYTF
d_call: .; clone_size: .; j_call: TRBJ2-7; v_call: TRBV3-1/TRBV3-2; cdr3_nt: TGTGCCAGCAGCCCCCAGGGGTCTTCAAGCTACGAGCAGTACTTC; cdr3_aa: CASSPQGSSSYEQYF
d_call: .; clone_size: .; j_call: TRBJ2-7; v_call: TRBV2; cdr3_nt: TGTGCCAGCACGCCGCCAGGTGGTGGCGAGCAGTACTTC; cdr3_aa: CASTPPGGGEQYF
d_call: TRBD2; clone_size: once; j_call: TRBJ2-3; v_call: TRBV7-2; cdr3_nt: TGTGCCAGCAGCCCGACTAGCGCCACAGATACGCAGTATTTT; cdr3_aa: CASSPTSATDTQYF
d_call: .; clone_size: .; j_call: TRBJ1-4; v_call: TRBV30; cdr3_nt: TGTGCCTGGAGTGGGACAGTTGATAATGAAAAACTGTTTTTT; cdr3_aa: CAWSGTVDNEKLFF
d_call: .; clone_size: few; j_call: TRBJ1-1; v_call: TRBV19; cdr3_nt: TGTGCCAGTAGGCCGACAAGGAACACTGAAGCTTTCTTT; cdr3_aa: CASRPTRNTEAFF
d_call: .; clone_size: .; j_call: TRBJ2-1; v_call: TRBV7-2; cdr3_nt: TGTGCCAGCAGCTTACAACGTAGCGGGCAGTTCTTC; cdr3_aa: CASSLQRSGQFF
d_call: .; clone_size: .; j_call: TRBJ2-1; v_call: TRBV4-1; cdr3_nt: TGCGCCAGCAGCGCTAGAACCCCTGTACTGCCAAATGAGCAGTTCTTC; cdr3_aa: CASSARTPVLPNEQFF
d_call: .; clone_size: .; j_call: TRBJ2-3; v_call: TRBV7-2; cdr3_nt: TGTGCCAGCAGCTTAGGGTCTGGCGGAACCAGAGATACGCAGTATTTT; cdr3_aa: CASSLGSGGTRDTQYF
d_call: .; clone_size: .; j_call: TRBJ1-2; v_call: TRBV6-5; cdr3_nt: TGTGCCAGCAGCCGACATCCAGGTAGCTACACCTTC; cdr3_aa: CASSRHPGSYTF
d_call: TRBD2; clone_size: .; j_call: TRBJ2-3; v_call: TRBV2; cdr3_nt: TGTGCCAGCAACCTAGCGGGAGTGCTTGGCACAGATACGCAGTATTTT; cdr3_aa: CASNLAGVLGTDTQYF
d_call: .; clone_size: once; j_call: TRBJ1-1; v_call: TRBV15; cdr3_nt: TGTGCCACCAGCAGAGTCGGGGGACCCACTGAAGCTTTCTTT; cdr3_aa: CATSRVGGPTEAFF
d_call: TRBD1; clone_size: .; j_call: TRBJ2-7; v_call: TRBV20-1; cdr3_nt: TGCAGTGCTAGTTACGACGGGACAGGGGAGCAGTACTTC; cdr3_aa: CSASYDGTGEQYF
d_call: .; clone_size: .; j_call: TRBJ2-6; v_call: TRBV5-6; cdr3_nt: TGTGCCAGCAGCTTGTACGGGGGGCTTGGGGCCAACGTCCTGACTTTC; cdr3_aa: CASSLYGGLGANVLTF
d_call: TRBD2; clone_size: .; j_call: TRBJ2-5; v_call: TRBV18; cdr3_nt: TGTGCCAGCTCACCCCTCTCCGGGGGGAGGCAAGAGACCCAGTACTTC; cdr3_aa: CASSPLSGGRQETQYF
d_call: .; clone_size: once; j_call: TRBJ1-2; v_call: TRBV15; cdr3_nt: TGTGCCACCAGCCCGAGCTACTATGGCTACACCTTC; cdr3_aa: CATSPSYYGYTF
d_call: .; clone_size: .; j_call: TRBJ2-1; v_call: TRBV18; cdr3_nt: TGTGCCAGCTCTGATCTATTCTCCTACAATGAGCAGTTCTTC; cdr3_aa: CASSDLFSYNEQFF
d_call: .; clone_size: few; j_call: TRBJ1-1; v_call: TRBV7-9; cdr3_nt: TGTGCCAGCAGCCGGTTATCTGTGGACACTGAAGCTTTCTTT; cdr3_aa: CASSRLSVDTEAFF
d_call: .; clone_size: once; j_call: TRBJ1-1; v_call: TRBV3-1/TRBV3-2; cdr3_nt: TGTGCCAGCAGCCAGGGCTCTGAAGCTTTCTTT; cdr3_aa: CASSQGSEAFF
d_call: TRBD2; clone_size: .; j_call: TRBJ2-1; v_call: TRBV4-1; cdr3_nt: TGCGCCAGCAGCCAACCCAGGATGGGGGGAGGGCTCGGTGAGCAGTTCTTC; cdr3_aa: CASSQPRMGGGLGEQFF
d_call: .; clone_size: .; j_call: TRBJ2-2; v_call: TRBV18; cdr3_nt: TGTGCCAGCTCACCCTCGGCAGGGGATCGGACCGGGGAGCTGTTTTTT; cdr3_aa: CASSPSAGDRTGELFF
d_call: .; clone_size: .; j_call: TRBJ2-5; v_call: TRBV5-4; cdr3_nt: TGTGCCAGCAGCTTGGGCACACAAGAGACCCAGTACTTC; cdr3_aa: CASSLGTQETQYF
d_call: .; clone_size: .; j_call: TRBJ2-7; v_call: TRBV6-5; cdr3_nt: TGTGCCAGCAGTTTAACGGGTCTCCAGCGCTACGAGCAGTACTTC; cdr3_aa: CASSLTGLQRYEQYF
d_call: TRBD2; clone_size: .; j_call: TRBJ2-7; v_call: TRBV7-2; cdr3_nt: TGTGCCAGCAGCTGGCTAGCGGGGGACTACGAGCAGTACTTC; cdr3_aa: CASSWLAGDYEQYF
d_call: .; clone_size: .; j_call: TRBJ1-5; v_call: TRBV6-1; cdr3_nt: TGTGCCAGCAGTGAACAGGTGGGCAATCAGCCCCAGCATTTT; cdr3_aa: CASSEQVGNQPQHF
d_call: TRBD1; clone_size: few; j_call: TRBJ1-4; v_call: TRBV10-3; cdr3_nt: TGTGCCACCCAACAGGGGGGGGATGAAAAACTGTTTTTT; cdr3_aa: CATQQGGDEKLFF
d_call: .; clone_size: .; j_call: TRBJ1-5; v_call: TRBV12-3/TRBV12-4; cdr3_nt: TGTGCCAGCAGCCCGGCGGGGGGTCAGCCCCAGCATTTT; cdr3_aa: CASSPAGGQPQHF
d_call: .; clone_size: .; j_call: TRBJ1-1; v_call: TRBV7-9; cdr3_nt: TGTGCCAGCAGCTTACGAGATGGGGGGAACGCTGAAGCTTTCTTT; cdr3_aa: CASSLRDGGNAEAFF
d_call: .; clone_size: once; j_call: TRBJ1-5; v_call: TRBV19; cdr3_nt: TGTGCCAGTAGAATCCGGGCAGGGTCGGGCCAGCCCCAGCATTTT; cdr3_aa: CASRIRAGSGQPQHF
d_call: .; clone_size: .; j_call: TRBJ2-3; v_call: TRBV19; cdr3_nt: TGTGCCAGTAGTGGAGGAACGAGCACAGATACGCAGTATTTT; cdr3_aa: CASSGGTSTDTQYF
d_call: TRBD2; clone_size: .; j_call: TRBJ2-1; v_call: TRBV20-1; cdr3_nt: TGCAGTGCTAGTACGAGAGCGGGAGGGCCTTACGGTGAGCAGTTCTTC; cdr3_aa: CSASTRAGGPYGEQFF
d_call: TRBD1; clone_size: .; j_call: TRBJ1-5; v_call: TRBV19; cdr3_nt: TGTGCCAGTAGTATAGGACAGGGAGGAAATCAGCCCCAGCATTTT; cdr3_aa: CASSIGQGGNQPQHF
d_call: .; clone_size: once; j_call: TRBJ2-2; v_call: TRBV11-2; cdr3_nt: TGTGCCAGCAGCTTCAGTCAGGGTGTAACCGGGGAGCTGTTTTTT; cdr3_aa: CASSFSQGVTGELFF
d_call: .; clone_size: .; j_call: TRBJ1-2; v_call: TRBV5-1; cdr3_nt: TGCGCCAGCAGCTTAAGGGGCCAGGGGCGAGATGGCTACACCTTC; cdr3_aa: CASSLRGQGRDGYTF
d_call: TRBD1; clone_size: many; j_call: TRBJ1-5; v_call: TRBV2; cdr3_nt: TGTGCCAGCAGTGATCAGGGGGCGAATCAGCCCCAGCATTTT; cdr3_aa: CASSDQGANQPQHF